Listed below are T cell receptor beta chains from one sample, sequenced in a study of CD8+CD57+ T cells in acquired aplastic anemia. TCRdb analysed the reads with MiXCR anew, one entry per CDR3 protein. The sample holds approximately 190,000 distinct CDR3 sequences, 40% to 50% seen once. The specimen was sorted CD4+, CD8+, or CD8+CD57+ T cells (not recorded which) from PBMCs. The receptors shown here come from a human donor with aplastic anemia. Both conserved end residues are part of each CDR3. D genes are given only for firm matches. Size values are once, few and many counts, or a class for expanded clones, and some rows have none.

>15|TRBV14|TRBD1|TRBJ2-7|-
CASSSKDRGAYEQYF
TGTGCCAGCAGCTCTAAGGACAGGGGAGCCTACGAGCAGTACTTC
>16|TRBV20-1|-|TRBJ2-7|-
CSASTSRPGQSYEQYF
TGCAGTGCCAGCACCTCCCGCCCCGGCCAATCCTACGAGCAGTACTTC
>14|TRBV7-6|-|TRBJ2-7|few
CASSLGSHTYEQYF
TGTGCCAGCAGCTTAGGTTCTCATACCTACGAGCAGTACTTC
>15|TRBV5-1|-|TRBJ2-2|many
CASSPMLQATGELFF
TGCGCCAGCAGCCCCATGCTGCAAGCCACCGGGGAGCTGTTTTTT
>16|TRBV11-2|TRBD2|TRBJ2-7|many
CASSSRTSGSLYEQYF
TGTGCCAGCAGCTCAAGGACTAGCGGGAGCCTCTACGAGCAGTACTTC
>14|TRBV2|TRBD2|TRBJ2-7|-
CASSLTAGVYEQYF
TGTGCCAGCAGCTTGACAGCGGGAGTATACGAGCAGTACTTC
>15|TRBV12-5|TRBD2|TRBJ2-3|-
CASGLGLAGGDTQYF
TGTGCTAGTGGTTTGGGACTAGCGGGAGGAGATACGCAGTATTTT
>14|TRBV7-9|TRBD2|TRBJ2-7|many
CASSPGTSTYEQYF
TGTGCCAGCAGCCCCGGGACTAGCACGTACGAGCAGTACTTC
>13|TRBV2|TRBD1|TRBJ1-2|few
CASSLEQGVGYTF
TGTGCCAGCAGTCTAGAACAGGGGGTTGGCTACACCTTC
>12|TRBV29-1|-|TRBJ2-3|many
CSVDPGTDTQYF
TGCAGCGTTGATCCGGGGACAGATACGCAGTATTTT
>13|TRBV20-1|TRBD2|TRBJ2-1|once
CSAPAGGRNEQFF
TGCAGTGCCCCAGCGGGAGGGCGCAATGAGCAGTTCTTC
>13|TRBV6-4|-|TRBJ2-1|once
CASSDSRGNEQFF
TGTGCCAGCAGTGACTCGAGAGGCAACGAGCAGTTCTTC
>13|TRBV7-3|-|TRBJ1-6|few
CASSTQVVEPLHF
TGTGCCAGCAGCACCCAGGTGGTTGAGCCCCTCCACTTT
>14|TRBV13|TRBD1|TRBJ2-7|once
CASSDGQGYYEQYF
TGTGCCAGCAGCGATGGACAGGGTTACTACGAGCAGTACTTC
>14|TRBV12-3/TRBV12-4|TRBD2|TRBJ2-7|-
CASSTSGGALEQYF
TGTGCCAGCAGTACTAGCGGGGGGGCCCTCGAGCAGTACTTC
>16|TRBV19|TRBD1|TRBJ2-7|once
CASSRGQGVNPYEQYF
TGTGCCAGTAGTAGGGGACAGGGGGTAAATCCCTACGAGCAGTACTTC
>15|TRBV5-1|-|TRBJ1-3|-
CASSRTAGSGNTMYF
TGCGCCAGCAGCCGTACGGCCGGCTCTGGAAACACCATGTATTTT
>13|TRBV2|-|TRBJ1-1|few
CASSVIRNTEAFF
TGTGCCAGCAGTGTGATCAGGAACACTGAAGCTTTCTTT
>14|TRBV2|TRBD2|TRBJ2-3|once
CATSLAGATDTQYF
TGTGCCACCAGCCTAGCGGGAGCCACAGATACGCAGTATTTT
>14|TRBV5-4|-|TRBJ2-7|-
CASTEGGTSYEQYF
TGTGCCAGCACCGAGGGGGGAACTTCCTACGAGCAGTACTTC
>14|TRBV20-1|-|TRBJ2-5|many
CSARRFASQETQYF
TGCAGTGCTAGACGGTTCGCATCCCAAGAGACCCAGTACTTC
>12|TRBV2|-|TRBJ1-3|-
CATGTTGNTIYF
TGTGCCACAGGGACAACAGGAAACACCATATATTTT
>14|TRBV10-3|-|TRBJ2-3|-
CAISEGSSADTQYF
TGTGCCATCAGTGAGGGTAGTTCCGCAGATACGCAGTATTTT
>14|TRBV7-8|-|TRBJ2-7|-
CASSSGGHSYEQYF
TGTGCCAGCAGCTCCGGGGGGCACTCCTACGAGCAGTACTTC
>14|TRBV15|TRBD1|TRBJ2-1|-
CATSQGAGNNEQFF
TGTGCCACCAGCCAGGGGGCAGGGAACAATGAGCAGTTCTTC
>13|TRBV19|-|TRBJ1-1|-
CASTLGGNTEAFF
TGTGCCAGTACCTTAGGAGGGAACACTGAAGCTTTCTTT
>16|TRBV3-1|TRBD1|TRBJ1-4|-
CASSQVRGTGGEKLFF
TGTGCCAGCAGCCAAGTCAGAGGGACAGGGGGCGAAAAACTGTTTTTT
>13|TRBV20-1|-|TRBJ2-3|many
CSASPGMADTQYF
TGCAGTGCTAGTCCAGGGATGGCAGATACGCAGTATTTT
>14|TRBV24-1|-|TRBJ1-5|-
CATSGGREDQPQHF
TGTGCCACCAGCGGAGGGAGGGAGGATCAGCCCCAGCATTTT
>12|TRBV24-1|-|TRBJ2-3|few
CATSDLSGTQYF
TGTGCCACCAGTGATCTATCGGGTACGCAGTATTTT
>17|TRBV24-1|-|TRBJ2-3|many
CATSDPPGGGETDTQYF
TGTGCCACCAGTGATCCCCCTGGCGGGGGCGAGACAGATACGCAGTATTTT
>13|TRBV20-1|-|TRBJ1-4|-
CSAREGTNEKLFF
TGCAGTGCTAGAGAAGGGACTAATGAAAAACTGTTTTTT
>12|TRBV29-1|-|TRBJ1-1|-
CSVTRVGYEAFF
TGCAGCGTGACCAGGGTGGGGTATGAAGCTTTCTTT
>13|TRBV6-1|TRBD2|TRBJ2-7|-
CASASGVSYEQYF
TGTGCCAGTGCTAGCGGGGTATCCTACGAGCAGTACTTC
>12|TRBV15|-|TRBJ1-3|many
CATSSVGNTIYF
TGTGCCACCAGCAGCGTTGGCAACACCATATATTTT
>16|TRBV2|-|TRBJ2-6|many
CASSPRRISGANVLTF
TGTGCCAGCAGTCCGAGACGGATCTCTGGGGCCAACGTCCTGACTTTC
>13|TRBV20-1|-|TRBJ1-2|-
CSARRGANYDYTF
TGCAGTGCTCGAAGGGGAGCTAACTATGACTACACCTTC